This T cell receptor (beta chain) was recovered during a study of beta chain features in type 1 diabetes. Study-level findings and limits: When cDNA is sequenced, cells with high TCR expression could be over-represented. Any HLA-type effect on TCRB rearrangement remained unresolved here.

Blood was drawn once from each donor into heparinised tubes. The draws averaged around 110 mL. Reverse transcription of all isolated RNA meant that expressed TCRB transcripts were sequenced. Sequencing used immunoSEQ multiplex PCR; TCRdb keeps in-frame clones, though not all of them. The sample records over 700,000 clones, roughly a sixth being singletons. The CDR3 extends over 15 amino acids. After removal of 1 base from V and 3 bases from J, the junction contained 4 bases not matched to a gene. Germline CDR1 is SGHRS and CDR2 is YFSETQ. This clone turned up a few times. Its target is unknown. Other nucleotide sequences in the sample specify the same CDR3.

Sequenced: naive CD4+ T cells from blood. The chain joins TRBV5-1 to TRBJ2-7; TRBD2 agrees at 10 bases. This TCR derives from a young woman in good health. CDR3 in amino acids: CASSLLAGGSYEQYF. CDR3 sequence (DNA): TGCGCCAGCAGCTTGTTAGCGGGAGGTAGCTACGAGCAGTACTTC.